This entry lists 20 T cell receptor beta chains sequenced from one sample in a study of CD8 T cells in ankylosing spondylitis. Study-level results: One TCR beta motif, made up of roughly 8 highly homologous variants, appeared characteristic of ankylosing spondylitis blood.

Their antigens are not known. Via MiXCR, TCRdb re-called the 5' RACE reads, giving one row per CDR3 protein. Of hundreds of thousands of distinct CDR3 sequences listed, roughly 15% are singletons. The sequenced material came from blood, either unsorted or a sorted T cell fraction (not recorded which). These receptors were obtained from a male donor with ankylosing spondylitis.

This clonotype has ten or more counts. The gene calls are TRBV3-1 and TRBJ1-4; TRBD1 is a possible D gene (5 bases). Trimming cost V 6 bases and J 8 bases, with 10 bases left between them. CDR3 length: 12 residues. Germline lookup yields CDR1 LGHDT and CDR2 YNNKEL (reference sequence). Written as DNA, the CDR3 is TGTGCCAGCAGGCAGAGGGGCGAAAAACTGTTTTTT. Amino acid sequence: CASRQRGEKLFF.

V is TRBV5-1 and J is TRBJ2-5; D is unclear. Germline V CDR1 and CDR2: SGHRS, YFSETQ. This CDR3 has 12 residues. V was cut by 6 bases and J by 0 bases, with 6 bases left in between. As DNA, the CDR3 is TGCGCCAGCACCTGGGACCAAGAGACCCAGTACTTC. This gives the protein CASTWDQETQYF.

This rearrangement joins TRBV6-5 to TRBJ2-3; TRBD2 matches at 7 bases. In germline, CDR1 is MNHEY, CDR2 SVGAGI. Trimming removed 2 bases from V and 0 bases from J; junction bases left unmatched: 2. There are 15 residues in the CDR3. The CDR3: CASSYLTSSTDTQYF. CDR3 coding DNA: TGTGCCAGCAGTTACCTGACTAGCAGCACAGATACGCAGTATTTT.

On this clonotype itself: Because it lacks the conserved phenylalanine or tryptophan at the end, this CDR3 is likely a read error. The chain joins TRBV5-6 to TRBJ1-2, with D unresolved. The CDR3 is 12 amino acids. CDR1 SGHDT and CDR2 YYEEEE come from the germline V gene. V dropped 5 bases and J dropped 4 bases, with 9 bases sitting between them. The CDR3 region is CASSDLVYGYTL. In DNA, the CDR3 is TGTGCCAGCAGTGATTTGGTCTATGGCTACACCCTC.

This clonotype was detected many times. The rearrangement links TRBV5-5 to TRBJ2-5, with unresolved D. CDR1 and CDR2 from the germline V gene are SGHKS and YYEKEE (reference sequence). The CDR3 loop spans 11 amino acids. V lost 5 bases and J 2 bases, leaving 4 bases between the germline ends. CDR3 protein: CASRTQETQYF. DNA for the CDR3: TGTGCCAGCAGAACGCAAGAGACCCAGTACTTC.

V gene TRBV6-1 combines with J gene TRBJ1-5, with a tentative D call TRBD1 (5 bases). The CDR3 has 15 amino acids. Germline V gene sequence: CDR1 MNHNS, CDR2 SASEGT. V was pared by 6 bases and J by 1 base, with 13 bases between. The CDR3 DNA follows: TGTGCCAGCAGCACCAGGGAGTCGAGCAATCAGCCCCAGCATTTT. Protein: CASSTRESSNQPQHF.

This clonotype was recorded a few times. This chain links TRBV20-1 with TRBJ1-1, with D tentatively TRBD1 (5 bases). In germline, CDR1 is DFQATT, CDR2 SNEGSKA (reference sequence). The CDR3 consists of 15 residues. V lost 0 bases and J lost 1, with 12 bases in between. The CDR3 sequence: CSARDPRVSNTEAFF. In DNA, the CDR3 is TGCAGTGCTAGAGACCCCAGGGTTTCGAACACTGAAGCTTTCTTT.

In this sample, this clonotype turned up many times. This sequence joins TRBV12-3 or TRBV12-4 and TRBJ2-5, with D tentatively TRBD2 (7 bases). This CDR3 contains 14 residues. Trimming left V 3 bases short and J 4 bases short, with 12 bases between. The CDR3 DNA follows: TGTGCCAGCAGTTTGGGGGGGGCAGGAGAGACCCAGTACTTC. It is translated as CASSLGGAGETQYF.

The chain couples TRBV28 to TRBJ2-7, with D possibly being TRBD1 (5 bases). Germline CDR1 is MDHEN and CDR2 is SYDVKM. V was shortened by 9 bases and J by 4 bases, with 22 bases between the two germline ends. The CDR3 is 15 residues long. This CDR3 is CARLPGHLNNYEQYF. CDR3 coding DNA: TGTGCCAGACTTCCCGGACACCTAAATAATTACGAGCAGTACTTC.

This clonotype was seen more than once but under ten times. The CDR3 sequence: CATSRDYGTGQETQYF. The CDR3 DNA reads as TGTGCCACCAGCAGAGATTATGGGACAGGGCAAGAGACCCAGTACTTC. The J gene is TRBJ2-5, the V gene TRBV15; 9 bases align to TRBD1. CDR3 length: 16 amino acids. In germline, CDR1 is LNHNV, CDR2 YYDKDF (reference sequence). J was trimmed by 2 bases and V by 0 bases; bases with no gene match: 4.

V gene TRBV6-1 combines with J gene TRBJ1-1, with D maybe TRBD1 (5 bases). Germline V gene sequence: CDR1 MNHNS, CDR2 SASEGT. The ends were cut back, 0 bases at V and 4 bases at J, with 9 bases in the middle. CDR3 length: 14 residues. The CDR3, as DNA: TGTGCCAGCAGTGAAGCGAGGGGTTCCACTGAAGCTTTCTTT. Protein sequence: CASSEARGSTEAFF.

This chain links TRBV7-2 with TRBJ2-1; TRBD2 matches 8 bases. The germline CDR1 and CDR2 sequences are SGHTA and FQGNSA. The CDR3 spans 15 residues. Losses at the gene ends were 0 bases for V and 8 bases for J; bases not matched to a gene: 6. CDR3 DNA sequence: TGTGCCAGCAGCTTAGCTAGCGGGGTTATGTATGAGCAGTTCTTC. Translating gives CASSLASGVMYEQFF.

The rearrangement links TRBV5-1 to TRBJ2-6; TRBD2 is a possible D gene (6 bases). With 7 bases removed from V and 0 bases from J, the gap between germline ends came to 8 bases. The CDR3 is 14 amino acids. Germline assignment: CDR1 SGHRS and CDR2 YFSETQ. In DNA, the CDR3 is TGCGCCAGCCGGGAGAACTCTGGGGCCAACGTCCTGACTTTC. It yields the protein CASRENSGANVLTF.

There are a few counts of this clonotype. V is TRBV28 and J is TRBJ2-1, with D tentatively TRBD2 (5 bases). The CDR3 runs 16 residues. Germline V gene lookup returns CDR1 MDHEN and CDR2 SYDVKM. The ends were cut back, 2 bases at V and 6 bases at J, with 17 bases in the middle. In DNA form, the CDR3 reads TGTGCCAGCAGTTTAAGCCCCCGGTTAGGAGGCAATGAGCAGTTCTTC. Translating it yields CASSLSPRLGGNEQFF.

This clonotype was seen at least ten times. The genes are TRBV12-3 or TRBV12-4 and TRBJ2-6; no reliable D call. The germline V and J ends were trimmed by 4 bases and 0 bases, with 1 base remaining between them. The CDR3 runs 13 residues. CDR3 DNA: TGTGCCAGCAGTTACTCTGGGGCCAACGTCCTGACTTTC. It codes for CASSYSGANVLTF.

This clonotype showed up just a few times. The rearrangement uses TRBV4-1 and TRBJ1-2; D perhaps matches TRBD1 (5 bases). CDR3 length: 14 residues. V lost 4 bases and J lost 10, with 19 bases in between. Germline V gene data show CDR1 as MGHRA and CDR2 as YSYEKL. CDR3 sequence (DNA): TGCGCCAGCAGCCGAAGTTGGGACGGCCTCGACTACACCTTC. Translated: CASSRSWDGLDYTF.

This clonotype was counted a few times. This sequence joins TRBV3-1 and TRBJ2-1, with D uncertain. The V end lost 1 base, the J end lost 8 bases, and 6 bases lay between the germline ends. The CDR3 length is 12 residues. Germline values: CDR1 LGHDT, CDR2 YNNKEL (reference sequence). CDR3 nucleotides: TGTGCCAGCAGCCAAGTTTTACATGAGCAGTTCTTC. Amino acid sequence: CASSQVLHEQFF.

V usage is TRBV24-1 and J usage is TRBJ2-2; no definite D call. Germline V lookup: CDR1 KGHDR, CDR2 SFDVKD. The V end was cut by 5 bases, the J end by 5 bases, with 14 bases between. This CDR3 comprises 15 residues. CDR3 residues: CATSAPLGNTGELFF. CDR3 DNA: TGTGCCACCAGTGCCCCCCTCGGCAATACCGGGGAGCTGTTTTTT.

This clonotype appeared a few times. This chain joins TRBV7-3 and TRBJ2-3; D gene ambiguous. The length of the CDR3 is 13 residues. The V end lost 5 bases, the J end lost 1 base, and 7 bases lay between the germline ends. Germline CDR1 reads SGHTA; CDR2 reads FQGTGA. The CDR3 spells CASSIQRTDTQYF. The CDR3 nucleotides are TGTGCCAGCAGCATACAACGCACAGATACGCAGTATTTT.

A few counts support this clonotype. The chain employs TRBV20-1 and TRBJ2-3, with D possibly being TRBD2 (7 bases). The length of the CDR3 is 14 residues. Germline CDR1 and CDR2: DFQATT and SNEGSKA (reference sequence). V lost 6 bases and J 2 bases, leaving 15 bases between the germline ends. The CDR3 DNA follows: TGCAGTGCCCAAGGGGGGAGGGACACAGATACGCAGTATTTT. Protein sequence: CSAQGGRDTDTQYF.